This is a list of T cell receptor beta chains from one sample in a study of T cell repertoires in cytomegalovirus infection. TCRdb redid the calling of the reads with MiXCR, one entry per CDR3 protein. The table includes 150,000 or so distinct CDR3 sequences, about a fifth detected once. Their antigens are not known. Sequenced material: CD8+ T cells from cultured PBMCs, taken from culture after CMV antigen stimulation. Receptor source: a human donor in good health (CMV status not recorded). Some clones in this sample may be carry-over from other donors' samples. Each CDR3 is given with its conserved first and last residue. The D gene is left open where the match is weak. The listing skips clone size in some rows; elsewhere it reads once, few, many or a size class.

j_call v_call clone_size d_call cdr3_nt cdr3_aa
TRBJ2-1 TRBV11-3 few NA TGTGCCAGCAGCTTAACCTCTGGCAATGAGCAGTTCTTC CASSLTSGNEQFF
TRBJ1-5 TRBV6-1 NA NA TGTGCCAGCAGTGTCAGCAGGGCGGGCAATCAGCCCCAGCATTTT CASSVSRAGNQPQHF
TRBJ1-4 TRBV6-5 few NA TGTGCCAGCAGTTACGGGGGGAGTGAGGAAAAACTGTTTTTT CASSYGGSEEKLFF
TRBJ2-2 TRBV4-3 NA TRBD1 TGCGCCAGCAGGCCCTCCGGGACCACACAGGGGGGGGAGCTGTTTTTT CASRPSGTTQGGELFF
TRBJ1-5 TRBV7-2 many TRBD1 TGTGCCAGCAGCTTAGGGTTCGGGCAGGGGGGTGGGAATCAGCCCCAGCATTTT CASSLGFGQGGGNQPQHF
TRBJ1-5 TRBV28 NA NA TGTGCCAGCAGTTTATTCAGCGGAAGAAGCAATCAGCCCCAGCATTTT CASSLFSGRSNQPQHF
TRBJ2-1 TRBV28 few NA TGTGCCAGCAGTTTAGGAATTAGAGTCCCTATAGGGACACACAATGAGCAGTTCTTC CASSLGIRVPIGTHNEQFF
TRBJ2-7 TRBV30 NA NA TGTGCCTGGAGTCTTAGGACCCGGGCAGCATCCTACGAGCAGTACTTC CAWSLRTRAASYEQYF
TRBJ2-1 TRBV11-3 NA TRBD2 TGTGCCAGCAGCTTAGTTTCAAGCGGGGCACGGAATGAGCAGTTCTTC CASSLVSSGARNEQFF
TRBJ2-1 TRBV29-1 NA NA TGCAGCGCCTTTGATTCGCCGAGAGCCACCTACAATGAGCAGTTCTTC CSAFDSPRATYNEQFF
TRBJ2-3 TRBV12-3/TRBV12-4 few NA TGTGCCAGCAGTTTAACCGAGATTAGCACAGATACGCAGTATTTT CASSLTEISTDTQYF
TRBJ2-5 TRBV4-3 NA TRBD2 TGCGCCAGCAGCCAAGATTGGAGCGGGGGGTTTCAAGAGACCCAGTACTTC CASSQDWSGGFQETQYF
TRBJ2-1 TRBV5-1 NA TRBD1 TGCGCCAGCAGCTTCCGGGACAGGGGCCTTCAGCCCCCCAATGAGCAGTTCTTC CASSFRDRGLQPPNEQFF
TRBJ2-7 TRBV7-9 NA NA TGTGCCAGCAGCTTCGGTTCTAGAAACGAGCAGTACTTC CASSFGSRNEQYF
TRBJ2-1 TRBV19 NA TRBD2 TGTGCCAGTAGTATAGTGGGACTAGCGGGAAATGAGCAGTTCTTC CASSIVGLAGNEQFF
TRBJ2-3 TRBV12-3/TRBV12-4 NA TRBD2 TGTGCCAGCAGTTTAGGACTAGCGGGGGGGCCCAGCACAGATACGCAGTATTTT CASSLGLAGGPSTDTQYF
TRBJ2-1 TRBV6-6 few TRBD1 TGTGCCAGCAGTTCTCCGGGACAGGAAAATGAGCAGTTCTTC CASSSPGQENEQFF
TRBJ2-7 TRBV6-1 few NA TGTGCCAGCTGGGGGGGCCCATCCTACGAGCAGTACTTC CASWGGPSYEQYF
TRBJ2-5 TRBV7-9 NA TRBD2 TGTGCCAGCAGCTTAGGAGGGACTAGCTCTGAGGAGACCCAGTACTTC CASSLGGTSSEETQYF
TRBJ2-7 TRBV7-2 NA NA TGTGCCAGCAAGAGTGTAGGCTACGAGCAGTACTTC CASKSVGYEQYF
TRBJ2-1 TRBV7-8 NA NA TGTGCCAGCAGCCCCGTAGTAGAGCAGTTCTTC CASSPVVEQFF
TRBJ2-3 TRBV6-5 NA NA TGTGCCAGCAGTTACTCGATGGTCCGACTAGATTTAGGAGATACGCAGTATTTT CASSYSMVRLDLGDTQYF
TRBJ2-1 TRBV12-3/TRBV12-4 few TRBD2 TGTGCCAGCAGTTTTATAGCGGGGGGTGGGAGCTCCTACAATGAGCAGTTCTTC CASSFIAGGGSSYNEQFF
TRBJ2-7 TRBV7-9 NA NA TGTGCCAGCAGCTTCGACAGGAGCCCCCACTACGAGCAGTACTTC CASSFDRSPHYEQYF
TRBJ2-7 TRBV4-1 NA NA TGCGCCAGCAGCCAGTCGGGGGCCCTCGGTGACGAGCAGTACTTC CASSQSGALGDEQYF
TRBJ1-5 TRBV7-2 NA TRBD1 TGTGCCAGCAGCCCGGAGAGTATAGGCAGGGGGAATCAGCCCCAGCATTTT CASSPESIGRGNQPQHF
TRBJ2-7 TRBV6-6 NA NA TGTGCCAGCAGTGTCCTTGAGGCCGCCTACGAGCAGTACTTC CASSVLEAAYEQYF
TRBJ1-6 TRBV20-1 NA NA TGCAGTGCCAGTGGCAGGATACCAAGCTCCTATAATTCACCCCTCCACTTT CSASGRIPSSYNSPLHF
TRBJ1-1 TRBV6-8 NA TRBD1 TGTGCCAGCAGTTACTCACAGGGGGAAGCTTTCTTT CASSYSQGEAFF
TRBJ1-1 TRBV11-2 NA NA TGTGCCAGCAGCTTAGTTGGGGGCCCCGCGCCTGAAGCTTTCTTT CASSLVGGPAPEAFF
TRBJ1-1 TRBV12-3/TRBV12-4 few NA TGTGCCAGCAGTTTGATGGACGAGGACACTGAAGCTTTCTTT CASSLMDEDTEAFF
TRBJ1-2 TRBV4-3 few NA TGCGCCAGCAGCCAAGAGCCACCCGTGGGCTACACCTTC CASSQEPPVGYTF
TRBJ1-1 TRBV20-1 medium-sized NA TGCAGTGCTAGAGATCCAAACAGGCTAACTGAAGCTTTCTTT CSARDPNRLTEAFF
TRBJ1-1 TRBV6-5 few NA TGTGCCAGCAGTTACTCGTTTAACACTGAAGCTTTCTTT CASSYSFNTEAFF
TRBJ1-4 TRBV7-9 NA NA TGTGCCAGCAGCTTTACCGGGACACTTGCAACTAATGAAAAACTGTTTTTT CASSFTGTLATNEKLFF
TRBJ2-1 TRBV20-1 NA TRBD2 TGCAGTGCTAGAGATCGGGGGGGGCCGGACAATGAGCAGTTCTTC CSARDRGGPDNEQFF
TRBJ2-7 TRBV27 few TRBD1 TGTGCCAGCAGTTTCCAGACAGGGTCCTACGAGCAGTACTTC CASSFQTGSYEQYF
TRBJ1-4 TRBV4-1 few TRBD1 TGCGCCAGCAGCCCGGGCCCACAGGGGGCTGGGGAAAAACTGTTTTTT CASSPGPQGAGEKLFF
TRBJ1-1 TRBV7-8 NA TRBD1 TGTGCCAGCAGCCTCACAGGGGGCGGTCGGGGCACTGAAGCTTTCTTT CASSLTGGGRGTEAFF
TRBJ2-1 TRBV11-2 NA TRBD1 TGTGCCAGCAGCTTATCTCCTAGACCGGGACAGGGGTACAATGAGCAGTTCTTC CASSLSPRPGQGYNEQFF
TRBJ2-3 TRBV7-2 many TRBD2 TGTGCCAGCAGCTTAGTTCTTGCTAGCGGGGGGCGGATCCCGACAGATACGCAGTATTTT CASSLVLASGGRIPTDTQYF
TRBJ2-3 TRBV7-6 NA TRBD1 TGTGCCAGCAGCTTACTCCGGGACAGGAGGACAGATACGCAGTATTTT CASSLLRDRRTDTQYF
TRBJ2-7 TRBV6-5 NA NA TGTGCCAGCAGTTACGCAGGGGCGGGCTACGAGCAGTACTTC CASSYAGAGYEQYF
TRBJ1-1 TRBV12-3/TRBV12-4 many NA TGTGCCAGCAGCTCCTACACGGGTGAGAACACTGAAGCTTTCTTT CASSSYTGENTEAFF
TRBJ2-1 TRBV27 few NA TGTGCCAGCACCTTCGGTGGAAATGGGGCCAATGAGCAGTTCTTC CASTFGGNGANEQFF
TRBJ1-6 TRBV6-1 NA NA TGTGCCAGCAGTGAATGGGGGGGTAATTCACCCCTCCACTTT CASSEWGGNSPLHF